The 2 T cell receptor beta chains below all came from one sample that was sequenced in a study of blood T cell repertoires in COVID-19. Generated by immunoSEQ multiplex PCR, the TCRdb table keeps only in-frame clones and is missing some. The data hold about 74,000 clones, with more than 90% observed a single time. The sequenced sample was peripheral blood. These receptors all come from a man in his forties or fifties with acute or convalescent COVID-19.

The chain employs TRBV28 and TRBJ2-7, with D possibly matching TRBD2 (7 bases). Germline V gives CDR1 MDHEN, CDR2 SYDVKM. The CDR3 runs 17 residues. V lost 3 bases, J lost 7 bases, and 25 bases lay in between. In DNA form, the CDR3 reads TGTGCCAGCAGTTTGGGGGGGGCGGGGTCCCCCAGGGGAGAGCAGTACTTC. As protein: CASSLGGAGSPRGEQYF.

The rearrangement uses TRBV5-5 and TRBJ2-2, with 13 bases matching TRBD2. Germline trimming cut 1 base from V and 4 bases from J; bases unmatched to any gene: 4. Germline CDR1 is SGHKS and CDR2 is YYEKEE (reference sequence). The CDR3 totals 17 residues. For the CDR3, the DNA is TGTGCCAGCAGCTTGACGGGACTAGCGGGAATCACCGGGGAGCTGTTTTTT. It codes for CASSLTGLAGITGELFF.